This TCR beta chain emerged from a study of blood T cell repertoires in COVID-19. Turning to the study itself: Spain, Italy and the United States supplied samples that represented acute and convalescent COVID-19.

In the original analysis: Researchers report that nucleated cell counts were estimated from reference gene primer amplification. Here immunoSEQ multiplex PCR was the method, and the copy in TCRdb shows in-frame clones only, minus some. From that table come the V and J calls and clone size; the DNA was used to work out D and trimming. The table lists a few hundred thousand clones, roughly 85% of them singletons. V trimming: 5 bases; J trimming: 5 bases; junction bases outside the gene matches: 10. Germline V lookup: CDR1 SGDLS, CDR2 YYNGEE. CDR3 length: 15 amino acids. The rearrangement joins TRBV9 to TRBJ1-3, with 7 bases lining up with TRBD1. The origin of this receptor is a man aged 25-40 years who had recovered from COVID-19. Sequencing was performed on PBMCs or T cells enriched from blood (not recorded which). As DNA, the CDR3 is TGTGCCAGCAGTCCCGACAGGGCTAATCGAAACACCATATATTTT. Amino acids: CASSPDRANRNTIYF.